This TCR beta chain was obtained from a study of blood T cell repertoires in COVID-19. CDR1 SNHLY and CDR2 FYNNEI come from the germline V gene. The CDR3 contains 12 residues. V lost 3 bases and J 5 bases, leaving 7 bases between the germline ends. Clones were read by immunoSEQ multiplex PCR, and TCRdb kept only the in-frame ones, dropping some. The sample has roughly 140,000 clones, about 90% seen once. The genes are TRBV2 and TRBJ2-5; D unresolved. The source material was peripheral blood. The receptor was derived from a woman between 45 and 60 years old with acute or convalescent COVID-19. CDR3 loop: CASSESRETQYF. The CDR3 DNA sequence: TGTGCCAGCAGTGAGAGTCGGGAGACCCAGTACTTC.